Following are 15 T cell receptor beta chains from one sample sequenced in a study of identical twins. TCRdb re-called the 5' RACE reads with MiXCR, one entry per CDR3 protein. The data hold fewer than 550,000 distinct CDR3 sequences, with around 15% observed a single time. In addition, the sample was reused for a study of yellow fever vaccine responses in identical twins.

Sequencing was done on a sample of CD4+ T cells sorted from blood. The source is a woman aged 18 to 35 in good health.

This clonotype was found a few times. Here the CDR3 reads CASSSQRALTGELFF. The CDR3 coding sequence is TGCGCCAGCAGCTCCCAGAGGGCGCTCACCGGGGAGCTGTTTTTT. V gene TRBV5-1 combines with J gene TRBJ2-2, with D tentatively TRBD2 (5 bases). Trimming shortened V by 3 bases and J by 4 bases, and 13 bases separated the two germline ends. CDR3 size: 15 residues. Per the germline V gene, CDR1 is SGHRS and CDR2 is YFSETQ.

V usage is TRBV10-3 and J usage is TRBJ2-1; tentative D call: TRBD2 (6 bases). This CDR3 spans 14 amino acids. Trimming shortened V by 3 bases and J by 2 bases, and 8 bases separated the two germline ends. Germline CDR1 is ENHRY and CDR2 is SYGVKD. The DNA for the CDR3 is TGTGCCATCAGTGATGGCGGGACCTACAATGAGCAGTTCTTC. As protein: CAISDGGTYNEQFF.

The chain carries TRBV10-3 and TRBJ2-1, with D unclear. CDR1 and CDR2 from the germline V gene are ENHRY and SYGVKD. The ends were cut back, 3 bases at V and 1 base at J, with 10 bases in the middle. CDR3 length equals 15 residues. The CDR3 is CAISDSGQSYNEQFF. CDR3 coding DNA: TGTGCCATCAGTGATTCGGGTCAGTCCTACAATGAGCAGTTCTTC.

This clonotype was seen only a few times. The chain carries TRBV4-1 and TRBJ2-1; D not certain. V gave up 1 base and J gave up 6 bases, with 4 bases separating them. This CDR3 contains 12 residues. The V gene's germline CDR1 is MGHRA and CDR2 YSYEKL. CDR3 sequence: CASSQVFNEQFF. Here the CDR3 DNA reads TGCGCCAGCAGCCAAGTTTTCAATGAGCAGTTCTTC.

A few counts support this clonotype. The chain combines TRBV9 with TRBJ1-6, with 8 bases lining up with TRBD1. With V trimmed by 3 bases and J by 7 bases, 6 bases remained unmatched. Per the germline V gene, CDR1 is SGDLS and CDR2 is YYNGEE. The CDR3 contains 15 residues. CDR3 sequence reads: CASSAGQGGNSPLHF. CDR3 DNA sequence: TGTGCCAGCAGCGCCGGACAGGGAGGGAATTCACCCCTCCACTTT.

Many counts were recorded for this clonotype. The chain uses TRBV5-1 and TRBJ2-2; D is perhaps TRBD1 or TRBD2 (5 bases each). Germline assignment: CDR1 SGHRS and CDR2 YFSETQ. The CDR3 covers 15 residues. V shed 0 bases and J shed 5 bases, with 11 bases lying between them. CDR3 sequence: CASSLAQGGTGELFF. The CDR3 DNA reads TGCGCCAGCAGCTTGGCCCAGGGCGGGACCGGGGAGCTGTTTTTT.

There are a few counts of this clonotype. The rearrangement links TRBV7-9 to TRBJ2-4, with TRBD1 identical over 7 bases. Germline CDR1 reads SEHNR; CDR2 reads FQNEAQ (reference sequence). The V gene end was trimmed by 3 bases and the J gene end by 8 bases; junction bases not matched to a gene: 7. This CDR3 is 14 amino acids long. CDR3 nucleotide sequence: TGTGCCAGCAGCTTGGCACAGGGGATTCACATTCAGTACTTC. Translation: CASSLAQGIHIQYF.

This clonotype was detected a few times. The gene calls are TRBV29-1 and TRBJ1-2, with D hard to call. Germline V gene lookup returns CDR1 SQVTM and CDR2 ANQGSEA. V gave up 4 bases and J gave up 4 bases, with 16 bases separating them. The CDR3 has 14 amino acids. The CDR3: CSVGILIEGYGYTF. The CDR3 DNA is TGCAGCGTTGGCATACTCATAGAGGGCTATGGCTACACCTTC.

The V gene is TRBV3-1, the J gene TRBJ1-1; D not certain. V was clipped by 8 bases and J by 0 bases, with 16 bases between them. This CDR3 is 15 amino acids long. CDR1 and CDR2 from the germline V gene are LGHDT and YNNKEL (reference sequence). The CDR3 sequence is CASCPVERLNTEAFF. In DNA, the CDR3 is TGTGCCAGCTGCCCAGTGGAACGGTTGAACACTGAAGCTTTCTTT.

This clonotype appeared a few times. The genes are TRBV15 and TRBJ2-2; maybe TRBD1 (5 bases). CDR1 is LNHNV, CDR2 YYDKDF, per germline (reference sequence). This CDR3 region has 14 residues. Trimming cost V 3 bases and J 6 bases, with 11 bases left between them. CDR3 bases: TGTGCCACCAGCAGTCAAAAAGGGGCCGGGGAGCTGTTTTTT. It codes for CATSSQKGAGELFF.

This clonotype was detected only a few times. The CDR3 loop is CATQGLAGTDTQYF. The CDR3 DNA sequence: TGTGCCACCCAGGGACTAGCGGGCACAGATACGCAGTATTTT. This chain uses TRBV10-3 with TRBJ2-3, with 11 bases that match TRBD2. CDR1 is ENHRY, CDR2 SYGVKD, per germline. Germline trimming cut 10 bases from V and 1 base from J; bases unmatched to any gene: 4. This CDR3 contains 14 residues.

V is TRBV6-1 and J is TRBJ1-1, with D hard to call. The V gene's germline CDR1 is MNHNS and CDR2 SASEGT. The CDR3 has 13 amino acids. Trimming pared 6 bases from V and 1 base from J, leaving 9 bases between. CDR3 in DNA: TGTGCCAGCAGAAAGGACGGGAACACTGAAGCTTTCTTT. Translated: CASRKDGNTEAFF.

The chain recombines TRBV5-6 with TRBJ2-2; TRBD2 aligns across 10 bases. CDR1 and CDR2 from the germline V gene are SGHDT and YYEEEE. The CDR3 runs to 16 residues. V lost 0 bases to trimming and J lost 7 bases; unmatched junction nucleotides: 6. The CDR3 spells CASSLGLAGDIGELFF. The CDR3 nucleotides are TGTGCCAGCAGCTTGGGGCTAGCGGGAGATATCGGGGAGCTGTTTTTT.

The V and J genes are TRBV24-1 and TRBJ2-5, with 9 bases fitting TRBD1. The junction had 4 bases not matched to a gene; V was cut back by 4 bases and J by 5 bases. The germline V gene has CDR1 KGHDR and CDR2 SFDVKD. CDR3 length: 14 amino acids. CDR3 bases: TGTGCCACCAGTGACGACGACAGGGGGGAGACCCAGTACTTC. This encodes CATSDDDRGETQYF.

This clonotype has a handful of counts. The V call is TRBV5-6, the J call TRBJ2-3; D is ambiguous. Germline-derived CDR1 and CDR2 are SGHDT and YYEEEE. The germline V and J ends were trimmed by 4 bases and 1 base, with 19 bases remaining between them. The CDR3 sequence is 17 residues long. The CDR3 DNA reads as TGTGCCAGCAGCGTCCTGCGGCTAGTGGGCGGCACAGATACGCAGTATTTT. Protein sequence: CASSVLRLVGGTDTQYF.